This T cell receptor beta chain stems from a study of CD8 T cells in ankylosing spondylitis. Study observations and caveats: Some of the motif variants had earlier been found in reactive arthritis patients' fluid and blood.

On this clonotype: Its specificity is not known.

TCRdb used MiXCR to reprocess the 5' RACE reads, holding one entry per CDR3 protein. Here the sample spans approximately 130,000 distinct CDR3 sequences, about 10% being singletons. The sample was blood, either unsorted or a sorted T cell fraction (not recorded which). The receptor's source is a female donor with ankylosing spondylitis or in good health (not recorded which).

DNA of the CDR3: TGTGCCAGCAGCTTGGAAGCGTTCACCGGGCAGTACTTC. Translating gives CASSLEAFTGQYF. V and J are TRBV5-8 and TRBJ2-7; D remains unclear. Germline V gives CDR1 SGHTS, CDR2 YDEGEE. Trimming took 0 bases from V and 9 from J, leaving 13 bases between them. This CDR3 comprises 13 residues.